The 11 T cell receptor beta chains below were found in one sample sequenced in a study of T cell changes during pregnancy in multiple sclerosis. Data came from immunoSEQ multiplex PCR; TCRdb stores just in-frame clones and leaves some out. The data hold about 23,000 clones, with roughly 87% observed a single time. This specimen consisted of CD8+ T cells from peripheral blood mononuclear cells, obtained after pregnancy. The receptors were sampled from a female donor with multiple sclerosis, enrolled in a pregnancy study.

CDR3 sequence reads: CASRPIQGAHQPQHF. The CDR3 nucleotides read TGTGCCAGCAGACCCATACAGGGGGCGCATCAGCCCCAGCATTTT. The chain links TRBV2 to TRBJ1-5; 9 positions agree with TRBD1. Germline loops: CDR1 SNHLY, CDR2 FYNNEI. V was clipped by 6 bases and J by 5 bases; unmatched bases: 8. The length of the CDR3 is 15 residues. Full variable domain (rest looked up from reference TRBV2 and TRBJ1-5): EPEVTQTPSHQVTQMGQEVILRCVPISNHLYFYWYRQILGQKVEFLVSFYNNEISEKSEIFDDQFSVERPDGSNFTLKIRSTKLEDSAMYFCASRPIQGAHQPQHFGDGTRLSIL.

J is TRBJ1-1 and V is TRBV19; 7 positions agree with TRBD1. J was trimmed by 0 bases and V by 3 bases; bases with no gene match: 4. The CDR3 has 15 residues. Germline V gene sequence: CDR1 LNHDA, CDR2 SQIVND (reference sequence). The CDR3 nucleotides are TGTGCCAGTAGTATTAGAGGGGGCCTGAACACTGAAGCTTTCTTT. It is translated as CASSIRGGLNTEAFF.

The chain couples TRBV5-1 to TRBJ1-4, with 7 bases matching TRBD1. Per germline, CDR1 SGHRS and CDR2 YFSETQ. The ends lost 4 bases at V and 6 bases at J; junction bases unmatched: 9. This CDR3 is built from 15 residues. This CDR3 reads CASSPFGGGDEKLFF. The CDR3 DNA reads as TGCGCCAGCAGCCCATTCGGAGGGGGCGATGAAAAACTGTTTTTT. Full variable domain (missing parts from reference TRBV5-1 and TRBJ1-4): KAGVTQTPRYLIKTRGQQVTLSCSPISGHRSVSWYQQTPGQGLQFLFEYFSETQRNKGNFPGRFSGRQFSNSRSEMNVSTLELGDSALYLCASSPFGGGDEKLFFGSGTQLSVL.

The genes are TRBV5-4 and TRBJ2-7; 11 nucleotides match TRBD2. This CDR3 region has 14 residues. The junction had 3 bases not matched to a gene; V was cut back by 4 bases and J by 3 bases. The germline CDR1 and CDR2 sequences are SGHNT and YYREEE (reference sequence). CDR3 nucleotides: TGTGCCAGCAGCCCCGGACTAGCGGGCTACGAGCAGTACTTC. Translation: CASSPGLAGYEQYF.

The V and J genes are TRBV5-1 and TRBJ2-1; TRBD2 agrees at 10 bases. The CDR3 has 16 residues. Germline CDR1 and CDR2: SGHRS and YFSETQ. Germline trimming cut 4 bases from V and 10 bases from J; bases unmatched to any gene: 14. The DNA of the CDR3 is TGCGCCAGCAGCCGTGTGGCGGCTAGCGGGAGAGAAGAGCAGTTCTTC. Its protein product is CASSRVAASGREEQFF.

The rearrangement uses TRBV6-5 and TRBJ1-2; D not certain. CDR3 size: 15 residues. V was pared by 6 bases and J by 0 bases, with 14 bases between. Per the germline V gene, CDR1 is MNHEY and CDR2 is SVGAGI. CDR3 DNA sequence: TGTGCCAGCAGCCGGTTAGAGGGATCTAACTATGGCTACACCTTC. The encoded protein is CASSRLEGSNYGYTF.

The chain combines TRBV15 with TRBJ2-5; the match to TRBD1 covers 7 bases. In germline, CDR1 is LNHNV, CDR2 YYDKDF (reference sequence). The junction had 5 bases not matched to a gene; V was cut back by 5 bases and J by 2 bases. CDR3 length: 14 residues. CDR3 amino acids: CATSHRGGQETQYF. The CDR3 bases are TGTGCCACCAGCCACAGGGGCGGGCAAGAGACCCAGTACTTC.

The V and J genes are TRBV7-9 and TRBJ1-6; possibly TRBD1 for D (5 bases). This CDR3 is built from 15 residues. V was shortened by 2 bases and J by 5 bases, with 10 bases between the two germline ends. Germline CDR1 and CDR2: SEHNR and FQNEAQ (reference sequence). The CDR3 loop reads CASSLPATDNSPLHF. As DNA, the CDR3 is TGTGCCAGCAGCTTACCAGCGACAGATAATTCACCCCTCCACTTT.

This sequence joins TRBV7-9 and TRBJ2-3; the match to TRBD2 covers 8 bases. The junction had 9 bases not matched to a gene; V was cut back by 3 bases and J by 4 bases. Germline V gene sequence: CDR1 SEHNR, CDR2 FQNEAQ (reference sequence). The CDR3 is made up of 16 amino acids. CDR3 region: CASSLSSGSVADTQYF. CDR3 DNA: TGTGCCAGCAGCTTGTCAAGCGGGAGTGTCGCAGATACGCAGTATTTT.

As DNA, the CDR3 is TGTGCCAGCAGCCCCGGTCCCGAAGCTTTCTTT. Translating gives CASSPGPEAFF. The chain uses TRBV13 and TRBJ1-1; D is undetermined. This CDR3 comprises 11 residues. Trimming stripped 5 bases from V and 8 bases from J, with 9 bases between. Germline CDR1 and CDR2: PRHDT and FYEKMQ (reference sequence).

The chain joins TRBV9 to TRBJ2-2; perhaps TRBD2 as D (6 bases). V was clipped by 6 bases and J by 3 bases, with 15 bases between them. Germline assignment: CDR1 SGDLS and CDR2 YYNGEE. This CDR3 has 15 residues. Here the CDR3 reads CASNRGSRDTGELFF. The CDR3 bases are TGTGCCAGCAACCGGGGGTCCCGCGACACCGGGGAGCTGTTTTTT.